Here is one T cell receptor beta chain with its context. The antigen is not known. Germline loops: CDR1 SGHNT, CDR2 YENEEA. The CDR3 length is 16 residues. Losses at the gene ends were 4 bases for V and 4 bases for J; bases not matched to a gene: 9. The sample comes from a study of cytomegalovirus exposure and HLA in healthy donors. Regarding the study as a whole: TCR beta sequences reportedly predicted most subjects' HLA-A and HLA-B alleles accurately. An analysis was carried out at a later point. It showed that HLA-associated TCR beta chains were more clonally expanded than equally common non-associated chains.

The PCR ran on 60 Vbeta and 13 Jbeta primers. Sequencing used immunoSEQ multiplex PCR; TCRdb keeps in-frame clones, though not all of them. This sample has roughly 160,000 clones, with 82% found just once. The origin of this receptor is a man aged 50 to 60 in good health and CMV-seropositive. The sequenced material came from PBMCs. The gene calls are TRBV11-3 and TRBJ2-2; 7 bases are shared with TRBD1. Here the CDR3 DNA reads TGTGCCAGCAGCTCCCGCAGGGGGTTGGGCACCGGGGAGCTGTTTTTT. It translates to CASSSRRGLGTGELFF.